This T cell receptor (beta chain) was captured in a study of shared clonotypes between healthy human individuals. Across the study: Sampling drew on donors who were two women and a few men aged 18 to 49. Each donor's CD8 memory used one plate, CD8 naive two, each CD4 subset three.

CDR3 length: 14 amino acids. Germline values: CDR1 MNHNS, CDR2 SASEGT. The V end lost 5 bases, the J end lost 2 bases, and 11 bases lay between the germline ends. To note about this clone: The antigen is undetermined.

Study findings and constraints: Limited genetic and exposure-history diversity came from having few donors.

Profiling relied on immunoSEQ multiplex PCR, and the TCRdb table lists in-frame clones only, not all of them. The sample carries over a million clones, around 82% recorded once. Sample: memory CD4+ T cells from PBMCs. Subset specified: CD45RA-negative fraction. J is TRBJ2-3 and V is TRBV6-1; TRBD1 or TRBD2 may be the D gene (6 bases each). The TCR originated in a young man in good health. Some clones in this sample may be carry-over from other donors' samples. The CDR3 nucleotides are TGTGCCAGCAGTAGGGGGGAACTCACAGATACGCAGTATTTT. This codes for CASSRGELTDTQYF.